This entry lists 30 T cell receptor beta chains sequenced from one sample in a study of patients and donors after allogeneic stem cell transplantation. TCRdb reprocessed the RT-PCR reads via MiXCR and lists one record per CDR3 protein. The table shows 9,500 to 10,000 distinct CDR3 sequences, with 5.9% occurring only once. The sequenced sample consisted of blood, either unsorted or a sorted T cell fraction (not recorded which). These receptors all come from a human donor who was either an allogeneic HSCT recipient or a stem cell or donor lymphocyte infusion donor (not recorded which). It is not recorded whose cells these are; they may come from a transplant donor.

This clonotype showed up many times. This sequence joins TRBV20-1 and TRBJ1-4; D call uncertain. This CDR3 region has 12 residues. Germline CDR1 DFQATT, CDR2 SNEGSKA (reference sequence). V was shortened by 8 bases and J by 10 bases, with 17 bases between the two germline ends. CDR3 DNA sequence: TGCAGTCCCTACTATCAAGCCGGAAAACTGTTTTTT. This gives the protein CSPYYQAGKLFF.

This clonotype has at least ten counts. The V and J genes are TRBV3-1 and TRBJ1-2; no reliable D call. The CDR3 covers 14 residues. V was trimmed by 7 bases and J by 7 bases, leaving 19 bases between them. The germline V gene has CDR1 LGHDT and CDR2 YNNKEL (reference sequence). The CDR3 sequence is CASTHGQRSGGYTF. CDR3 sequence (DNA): TGTGCCAGCACCCACGGGCAACGATCGGGTGGCTACACCTTC.

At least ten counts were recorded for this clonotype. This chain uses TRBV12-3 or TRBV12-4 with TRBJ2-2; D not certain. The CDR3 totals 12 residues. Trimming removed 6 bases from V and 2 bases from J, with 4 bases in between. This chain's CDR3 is CASRDNTGELFF. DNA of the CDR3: TGTGCCAGCAGGGATAACACCGGGGAGCTGTTTTTT.

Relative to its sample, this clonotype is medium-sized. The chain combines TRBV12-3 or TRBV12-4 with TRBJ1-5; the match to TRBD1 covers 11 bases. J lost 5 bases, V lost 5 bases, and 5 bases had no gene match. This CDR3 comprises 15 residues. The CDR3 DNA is TGTGCCAGCAGTCCCGGACAGGGGGCCTATCAGCCCCAGCATTTT. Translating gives CASSPGQGAYQPQHF.

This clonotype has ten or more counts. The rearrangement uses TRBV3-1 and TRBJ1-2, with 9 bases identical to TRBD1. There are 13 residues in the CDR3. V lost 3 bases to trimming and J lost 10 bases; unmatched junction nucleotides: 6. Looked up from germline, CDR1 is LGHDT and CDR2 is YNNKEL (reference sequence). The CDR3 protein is CASSQEDRGSYTF. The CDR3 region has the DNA TGTGCCAGCAGCCAGGAGGACAGGGGTTCCTACACCTTC.

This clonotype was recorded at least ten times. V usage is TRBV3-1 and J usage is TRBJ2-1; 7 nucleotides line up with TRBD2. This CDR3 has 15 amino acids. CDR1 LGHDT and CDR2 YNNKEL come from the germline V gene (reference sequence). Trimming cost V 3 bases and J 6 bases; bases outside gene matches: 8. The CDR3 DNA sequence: TGTGCCAGCAGCCAGAGGACTAGAAGGGTCAATGAGCAGTTCTTC. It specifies CASSQRTRRVNEQFF.

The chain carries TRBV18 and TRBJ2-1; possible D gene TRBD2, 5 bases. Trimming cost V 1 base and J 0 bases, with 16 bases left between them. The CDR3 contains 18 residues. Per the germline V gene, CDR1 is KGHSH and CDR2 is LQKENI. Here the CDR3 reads CASSPLSPSGSSYNEQFF. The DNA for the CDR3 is TGTGCCAGCTCACCACTTTCACCGAGCGGTAGCTCCTACAATGAGCAGTTCTTC.

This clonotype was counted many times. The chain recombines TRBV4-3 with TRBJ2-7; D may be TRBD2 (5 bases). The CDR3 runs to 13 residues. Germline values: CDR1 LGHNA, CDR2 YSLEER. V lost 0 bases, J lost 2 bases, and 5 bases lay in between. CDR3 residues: CASSQDGAYEQYF. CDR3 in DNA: TGCGCCAGCAGCCAAGACGGGGCCTACGAGCAGTACTTC.

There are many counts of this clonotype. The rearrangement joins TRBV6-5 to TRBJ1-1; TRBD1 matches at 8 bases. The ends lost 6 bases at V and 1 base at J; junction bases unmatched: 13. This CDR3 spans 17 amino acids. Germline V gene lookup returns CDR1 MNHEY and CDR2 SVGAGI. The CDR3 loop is CASSPKSGRGPNTEAFF. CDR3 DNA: TGTGCCAGCAGCCCTAAGAGCGGCAGGGGGCCGAACACTGAAGCTTTCTTT.

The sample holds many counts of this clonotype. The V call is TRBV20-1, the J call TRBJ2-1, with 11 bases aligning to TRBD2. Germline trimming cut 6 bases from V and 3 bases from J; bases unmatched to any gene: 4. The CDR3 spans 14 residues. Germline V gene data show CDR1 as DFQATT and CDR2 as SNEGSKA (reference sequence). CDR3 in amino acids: CSAQTSGSYNEQFF. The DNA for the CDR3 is TGCAGTGCCCAAACTAGCGGGAGCTACAATGAGCAGTTCTTC.

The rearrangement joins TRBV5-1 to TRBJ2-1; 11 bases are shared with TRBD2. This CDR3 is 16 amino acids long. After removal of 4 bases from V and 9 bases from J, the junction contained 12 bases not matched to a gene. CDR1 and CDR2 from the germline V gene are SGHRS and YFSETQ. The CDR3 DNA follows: TGCGCCAGCAGCCCGACGGACTCTAGCGGGAGGTCTGAGCAGTTCTTC. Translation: CASSPTDSSGRSEQFF.

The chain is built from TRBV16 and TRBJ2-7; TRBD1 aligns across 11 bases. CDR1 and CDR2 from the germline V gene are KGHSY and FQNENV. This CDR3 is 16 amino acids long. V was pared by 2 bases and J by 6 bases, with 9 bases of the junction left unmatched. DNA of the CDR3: TGTGCCAGCAGCCAAGCGAGGCCGGGACAGGGGGGCGAGCAGTACTTC. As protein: CASSQARPGQGGEQYF.

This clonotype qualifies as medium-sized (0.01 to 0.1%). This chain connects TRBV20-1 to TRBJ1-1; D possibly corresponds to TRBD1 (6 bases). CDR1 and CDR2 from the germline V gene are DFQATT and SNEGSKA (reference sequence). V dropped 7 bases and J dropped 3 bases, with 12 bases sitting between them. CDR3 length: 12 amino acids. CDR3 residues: CSVRGGHTEAFF. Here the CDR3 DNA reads TGCAGTGTTAGGGGGGGCCACACTGAAGCTTTCTTT.

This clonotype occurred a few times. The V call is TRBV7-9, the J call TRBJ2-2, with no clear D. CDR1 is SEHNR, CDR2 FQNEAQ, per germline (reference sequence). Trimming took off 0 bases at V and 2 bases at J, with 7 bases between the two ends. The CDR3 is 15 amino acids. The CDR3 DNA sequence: TGTGCCAGCAGCTTAGCAACTACTAACACCGGGGAGCTGTTTTTT. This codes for CASSLATTNTGELFF.

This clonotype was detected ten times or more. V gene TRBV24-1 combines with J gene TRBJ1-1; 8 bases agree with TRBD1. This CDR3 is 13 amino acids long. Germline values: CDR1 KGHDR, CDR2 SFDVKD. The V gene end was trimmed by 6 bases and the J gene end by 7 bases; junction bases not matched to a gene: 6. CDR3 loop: CATSLTGQVEAFF. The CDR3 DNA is TGTGCCACCAGTCTTACGGGACAGGTTGAAGCTTTCTTT.

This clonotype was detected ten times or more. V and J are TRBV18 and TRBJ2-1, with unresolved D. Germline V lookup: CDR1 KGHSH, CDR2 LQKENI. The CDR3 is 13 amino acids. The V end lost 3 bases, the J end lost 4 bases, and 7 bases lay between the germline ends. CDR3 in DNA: TGTGCCAGCTCACCTCCTGCATACAATGAGCAGTTCTTC. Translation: CASSPPAYNEQFF.

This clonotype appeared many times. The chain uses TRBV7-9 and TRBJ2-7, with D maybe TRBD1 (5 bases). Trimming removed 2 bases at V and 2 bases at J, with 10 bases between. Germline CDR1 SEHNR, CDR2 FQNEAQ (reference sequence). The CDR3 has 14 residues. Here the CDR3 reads CASSLYQGTYEQYF. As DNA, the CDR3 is TGTGCCAGCAGCTTATATCAGGGAACCTACGAGCAGTACTTC.

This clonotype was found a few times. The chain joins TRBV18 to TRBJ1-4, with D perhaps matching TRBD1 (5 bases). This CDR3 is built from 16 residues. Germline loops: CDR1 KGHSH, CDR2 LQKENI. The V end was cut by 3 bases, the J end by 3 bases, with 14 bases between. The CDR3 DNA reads TGTGCCAGCTCACCTCGAAGAGGAGGGGCTAATGAAAAACTGTTTTTT. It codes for CASSPRRGGANEKLFF.

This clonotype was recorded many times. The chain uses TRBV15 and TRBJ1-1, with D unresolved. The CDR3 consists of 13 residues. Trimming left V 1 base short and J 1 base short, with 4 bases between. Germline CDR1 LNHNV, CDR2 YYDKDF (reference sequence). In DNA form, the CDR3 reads TGTGCCACCAGCAGAGGTGGGAACACTGAAGCTTTCTTT. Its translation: CATSRGGNTEAFF.

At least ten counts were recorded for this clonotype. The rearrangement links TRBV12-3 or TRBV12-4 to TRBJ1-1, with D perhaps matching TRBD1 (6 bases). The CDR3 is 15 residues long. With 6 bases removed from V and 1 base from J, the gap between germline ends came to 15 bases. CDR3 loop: CASSTLGAPNTEAFF. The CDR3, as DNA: TGTGCCAGCAGCACTTTGGGGGCTCCGAACACTGAAGCTTTCTTT.

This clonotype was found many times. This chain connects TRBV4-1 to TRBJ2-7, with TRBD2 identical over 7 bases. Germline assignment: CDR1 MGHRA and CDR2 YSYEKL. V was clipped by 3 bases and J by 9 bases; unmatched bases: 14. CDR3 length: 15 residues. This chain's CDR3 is CASSHLNRGEPVQYF. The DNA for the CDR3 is TGCGCCAGCAGCCACCTAAACCGGGGGGAGCCGGTGCAGTACTTC.

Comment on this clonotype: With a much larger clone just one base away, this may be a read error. CDR3 sequence (DNA): TGCTCCAGCAGCCCGCCGGGTAGCCCGAACACCGGGGAGCTGTTTTTT. Its translation is CSSSPPGSPNTGELFF. This sequence joins TRBV5-1 and TRBJ2-2; D is unclear. CDR1 and CDR2 from the germline V gene are SGHRS and YFSETQ. This CDR3 contains 16 residues.

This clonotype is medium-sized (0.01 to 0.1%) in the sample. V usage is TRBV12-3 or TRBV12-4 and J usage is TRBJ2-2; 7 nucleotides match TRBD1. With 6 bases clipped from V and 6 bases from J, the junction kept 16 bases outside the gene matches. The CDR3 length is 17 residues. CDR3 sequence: CASSPRVTGWSAGELFF. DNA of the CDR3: TGTGCCAGCAGCCCGAGAGTGACAGGGTGGTCGGCCGGGGAGCTGTTTTTT.

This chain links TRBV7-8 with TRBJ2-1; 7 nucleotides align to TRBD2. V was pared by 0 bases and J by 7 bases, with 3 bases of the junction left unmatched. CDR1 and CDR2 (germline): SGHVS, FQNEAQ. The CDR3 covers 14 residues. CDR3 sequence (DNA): TGTGCCAGCAGCTTAGCGGGAGGGAGGAATGAGCAGTTCTTC. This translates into CASSLAGGRNEQFF.

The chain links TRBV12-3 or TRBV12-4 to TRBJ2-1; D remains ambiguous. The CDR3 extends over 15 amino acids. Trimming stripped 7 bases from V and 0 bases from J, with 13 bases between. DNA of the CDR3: TGTGCCAGCACCCTCACTCCGAACTCCTACAATGAGCAGTTCTTC. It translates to CASTLTPNSYNEQFF.

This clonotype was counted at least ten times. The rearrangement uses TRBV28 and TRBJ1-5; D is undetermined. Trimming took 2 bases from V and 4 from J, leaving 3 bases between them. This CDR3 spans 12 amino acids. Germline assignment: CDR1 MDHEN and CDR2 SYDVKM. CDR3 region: CASSLGNQPQHF. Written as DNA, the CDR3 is TGTGCCAGCAGTTTAGGAAATCAGCCCCAGCATTTT. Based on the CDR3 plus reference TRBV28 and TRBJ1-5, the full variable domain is DVKVTQSSRYLVKRTGEKVFLECVQDMDHENMFWYRQDPGLGLRLIYFSYDVKMKEKGDIPEGYSVSREKKERFSLILESASTNQTSMYLCASSLGNQPQHFGDGTRLSIL.

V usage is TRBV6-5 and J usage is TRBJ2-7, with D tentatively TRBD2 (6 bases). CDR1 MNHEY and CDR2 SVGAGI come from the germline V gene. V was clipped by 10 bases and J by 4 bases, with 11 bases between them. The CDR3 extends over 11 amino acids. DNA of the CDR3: TGTGCCACCTCACTAGCTTACGAGCAGTACTTC. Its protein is CATSLAYEQYF.

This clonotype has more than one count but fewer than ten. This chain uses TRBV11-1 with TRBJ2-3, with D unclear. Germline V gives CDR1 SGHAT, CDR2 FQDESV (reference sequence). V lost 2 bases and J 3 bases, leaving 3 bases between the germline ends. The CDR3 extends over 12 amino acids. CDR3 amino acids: CASSLRTDTQYF. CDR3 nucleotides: TGTGCCAGCAGCTTAAGGACAGATACGCAGTATTTT.

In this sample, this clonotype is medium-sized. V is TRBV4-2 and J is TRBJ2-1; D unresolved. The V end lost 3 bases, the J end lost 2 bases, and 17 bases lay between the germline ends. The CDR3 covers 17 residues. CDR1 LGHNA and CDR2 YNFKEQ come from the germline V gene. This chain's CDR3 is CASSHEVGVSTYNEQFF. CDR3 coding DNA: TGTGCCAGCAGCCATGAAGTTGGGGTCTCGACCTACAATGAGCAGTTCTTC.

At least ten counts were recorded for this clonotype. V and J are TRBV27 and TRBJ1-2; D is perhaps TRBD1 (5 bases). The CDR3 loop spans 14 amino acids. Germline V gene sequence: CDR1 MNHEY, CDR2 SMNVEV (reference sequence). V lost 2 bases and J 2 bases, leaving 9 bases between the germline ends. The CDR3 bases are TGTGCCAGCAGTTTAAACGGGGCCAACTATGGCTACACCTTC. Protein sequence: CASSLNGANYGYTF.